Given below is one T cell receptor (beta chain) in context. These data originate in a study of blood T cell repertoires in COVID-19. Overall study context: Sites across the United States, Italy and Spain contributed samples from acute and convalescent COVID-19. Sources were T cells, B-cell-depleted T cells, or PBMCs; the material itself was cDNA or gDNA.

Trimming took 3 bases from V and 2 from J, leaving 8 bases between them. This CDR3 has 13 amino acids. Germline lookup yields CDR1 MNHEY and CDR2 SMNVEV (reference sequence). Study processing details: Reference gene primer amplification yielded estimated nucleated cell counts. The method was immunoSEQ multiplex PCR; TCRdb's version includes in-frame clones alone and lacks a portion of them. From that table come the V and J calls and clone size; the DNA was used to work out D and trimming. The sample lists approximately 430,000 clones, around 86% seen once, with 1.4% in the top ten. Source material: peripheral blood. The J gene is TRBJ2-7, the V gene TRBV27; tentatively, D is TRBD2 (6 bases). This receptor was obtained from a woman in her thirties with active or convalescent COVID-19. The CDR3 bases are TGTGCCAGCAGTTTTCGCGGGACCTACGAGCAGTACTTC. This translates into CASSFRGTYEQYF.